The clone carrying this T cell receptor (beta chain) was counted a single time. Its specificity is unknown. The data derive from a study of shared clonotypes between healthy human individuals. Study conclusions and caveats: All-four-donor shared clonotypes had higher generation probabilities than non-shared clonotypes did. Memory subsets generally showed lower estimated richness than naive subsets.

Researchers partitioned CD4+ cells into CD45RA+ naive and CD45RA-negative memory subsets. CDR3 length equals 16 residues. Germline V gives CDR1 SNHLY, CDR2 FYNNEI. The ends were cut back, 6 bases at V and 4 bases at J, with 22 bases in the middle. The test was conducted at deep level. Profiled with immunoSEQ multiplex PCR; TCRdb holds only in-frame clones, not every one. This table has fewer than 1.6 million clones, around 98.5% appearing once. The chain uses TRBV2 and TRBJ2-7; D may match TRBD1 or TRBD2 (6 bases each). Sequencing input: naive CD4+ T cells sorted from blood. Subset described: CD45RA+ positively selected. This sequence originates from a man aged 25 to 40 in good health. The CDR3 DNA reads TGTGCCAGCAGACCGAGGGGGGAGGAGAGTTTTTACGAGCAGTACTTC. Its protein product is CASRPRGEESFYEQYF.